Listed below are T cell receptor beta chains from one sample, sequenced in a study of cytotoxic CD8 clonotypes in ibrutinib-treated CLL. The method was immunoSEQ multiplex PCR; TCRdb's version includes in-frame clones alone and lacks a portion of them. The table shows about 85,000 clones, with about 85% occurring only once. Source: PBMCs, taken after 12 months of ibrutinib treatment. The receptors come from a human donor with chronic lymphocytic leukemia. CDR3s include the opening cysteine and the closing phenylalanine or tryptophan. The order of the fields is D gene, J gene, clone size, V gene, CDR3 DNA, CDR3 protein. A D gene is named only where the DNA matches it firmly. A row's size may be missing; if present it is once, few, many or a size class.

NA,TRBJ1-5,NA,TRBV2,TGTGCCAGCCGCCGGGGGGCGGGGGGCCGGAATCAGCCCCAGCATTTT,CASRRGAGGRNQPQHF
NA,TRBJ1-3,NA,TRBV18,TGTGCCAGCTCACGATTGGAGGGAAACACCATATATTTT,CASSRLEGNTIYF
NA,TRBJ1-1,NA,TRBV19,TGTGCCAGTAGTCGGGGGGACACTGAAGCTTTCTTT,CASSRGDTEAFF
NA,TRBJ1-5,NA,TRBV18,TGTGCCAGCTCACCAGGGTCGGATCAGCCCCAGCATTTT,CASSPGSDQPQHF
NA,TRBJ2-5,few,TRBV29-1,TGCAGCGCCCAGCCCGCGGGCAGTGGAGAGACCCAGTACTTC,CSAQPAGSGETQYF
NA,TRBJ2-7,once,TRBV7-2,TGTGCCAGCAGCCCCGGTGGGTCTAGCGACACCTACGAGCAGTACTTC,CASSPGGSSDTYEQYF
NA,TRBJ1-2,NA,TRBV28,TGTGCCAGCACCCCCCGCAGGGGCGGCATCTATGGCTACACCTTC,CASTPRRGGIYGYTF
NA,TRBJ1-1,few,TRBV5-8,TGTGCCAGCAGCTTCCTCGGGGGGGCTGAAGCTTTCTTT,CASSFLGGAEAFF
NA,TRBJ1-1,NA,TRBV30,TGTGCCTGGAGAGACACCACTGAAGCTTTCTTT,CAWRDTTEAFF
TRBD1,TRBJ2-3,NA,TRBV7-2,TGTGCCAGCAGCCCGGACAGGGGGCGGCCAGATACGCAGTATTTT,CASSPDRGRPDTQYF
NA,TRBJ1-4,NA,TRBV7-9,TGTGCCAGCAGCTCCCGTAGGGGAGTTAGGGAAAAACTGTTTTTT,CASSSRRGVREKLFF
NA,TRBJ1-1,NA,TRBV28,TGTGCCAGCAGTCTCCAGGGGAGGGACACTGAAGCTTTCTTT,CASSLQGRDTEAFF
NA,TRBJ1-1,few,TRBV6-5,TGTGCCAGCAGTTACTCAGGTCCGGGGGCGGACACTGAAGCTTTCTTT,CASSYSGPGADTEAFF
TRBD1,TRBJ2-1,once,TRBV27,TGTGCCAGCAGTGCCCCGGGACAGGTGAACAATGAGCAGTTCTTC,CASSAPGQVNNEQFF
NA,TRBJ1-6,NA,TRBV19,TGTGCCAGTAGTGAGGGTGGGAATTCACCCCTCCACTTT,CASSEGGNSPLHF
TRBD1,TRBJ2-5,NA,TRBV18,TGTGCCAGCTCACGCCCTGGGACAGTCCAAGAGACCCAGTACTTC,CASSRPGTVQETQYF
NA,TRBJ1-2,once,TRBV28,TGTGCCAGCAGTCCCCATGGTCTGCTGCCCTATGGCTACACCTTC,CASSPHGLLPYGYTF
NA,TRBJ2-5,NA,TRBV5-1,TGCGCCAGCAGCTTGGTCGCAGGGGCCGAAGAGACCCAGTACTTC,CASSLVAGAEETQYF
NA,TRBJ2-7,NA,TRBV19,TGTGCCAGTAGTCCCCAGGGACCGGGGGACGAGCAGTACTTC,CASSPQGPGDEQYF
NA,TRBJ1-4,NA,TRBV20-1,TGCAGTGCTACAGACAATGAAAAACTGTTTTTT,CSATDNEKLFF
NA,TRBJ1-2,NA,TRBV12-2,TGTGCAAGTCGCTTAGCGCATGGGACGGCCTCTAACTATGGCTACACCTTC,CASRLAHGTASNYGYTF
TRBD1,TRBJ1-2,NA,TRBV6-1,TGTGCCAGCAGTAAACACACCGAGGGGGCCTATGGCTACACCTTC,CASSKHTEGAYGYTF
TRBD1,TRBJ2-7,NA,TRBV7-9,TGTGCCAGCAGCTTGCCCGACAGGGTCGAGCAGTACTTC,CASSLPDRVEQYF